Following are 9 T cell receptor beta chains from one sample sequenced in a study of shared clonotypes between healthy human individuals. Naivety among CD8 cells was defined by CD45RO negativity and positive CCR7 selection, thereby excluding terminally differentiated effector memory CD45RA+ cells. Libraries were prepared by immunoSEQ multiplex PCR; TCRdb keeps only in-frame clonotypes and omits some of them. The repertoire holds 550,000 to 750,000 clones, with about 90% as singletons. Material: naive CD8+ T cells sorted from blood. These TCRs come from a man aged 30 to 45 in good health.

This chain links TRBV28 with TRBJ1-3, with D possibly TRBD1 on 5 matching bases. This CDR3 is 14 amino acids long. Germline CDR1 and CDR2: MDHEN and SYDVKM. The ends were cut back, 7 bases at V and 0 bases at J, with 10 bases in the middle. The CDR3 sequence is CASTGQDSGNTIYF. CDR3 sequence (DNA): TGTGCCAGCACGGGGCAGGACTCTGGAAACACCATATATTTT.

CDR3 sequence reads: CASSATSGISYEQYF. CDR3 DNA: TGTGCCAGCAGCGCGACTAGCGGGATTTCCTACGAGCAGTACTTC. V usage is TRBV5-4 and J usage is TRBJ2-7, with 11 bases matching TRBD2. Germline CDR1 reads SGHNT; CDR2 reads YYREEE (reference sequence). This CDR3 spans 15 amino acids. The junction had 4 bases not matched to a gene; V was cut back by 4 bases and J by 1 base.

The rearrangement links TRBV19 to TRBJ1-5; D not certain. CDR3 length: 15 residues. Trimming cost V 6 bases and J 0 bases, with 12 bases left between them. Germline values: CDR1 LNHDA, CDR2 SQIVND (reference sequence). The CDR3 DNA follows: TGTGCCAGTAGGAAGACACACTATAGCAATCAGCCCCAGCATTTT. This sequence encodes CASRKTHYSNQPQHF. Full variable domain (rest looked up from reference TRBV19 and TRBJ1-5): DGGITQSPKYLFRKEGQNVTLSCEQNLNHDAMYWYRQDPGQGLRLIYYSQIVNDFQKGDIAEGYSVSREKKESFPLTVTSAQKNPTAFYLCASRKTHYSNQPQHFGDGTRLSIL.

V is TRBV6-5 and J is TRBJ2-7; D might be TRBD2 (6 bases). CDR1 is MNHEY and CDR2 is SVGAGI in the germline V gene. The CDR3 has 13 residues. Trimming took off 5 bases at V and 2 bases at J, with 10 bases between the two ends. The CDR3, as DNA: TGTGCCAGCAGTCTCGGGAGCGCCTACGAGCAGTACTTC. This encodes CASSLGSAYEQYF.

The chain combines TRBV11-1 with TRBJ2-7; D may match TRBD1 or TRBD2 (5 bases each). CDR1 SGHAT and CDR2 FQDESV come from the germline V gene (reference sequence). The germline V and J ends were trimmed by 5 bases and 7 bases, with 12 bases remaining between them. The CDR3 consists of 12 residues. This CDR3 is CASSHGTEEQYF. As DNA, the CDR3 is TGTGCCAGCAGCCACGGGACGGAAGAGCAGTACTTC.

Concerning this clone itself: The same CDR3 can be traced to other DNA sequences in this sample. V usage is TRBV28 and J usage is TRBJ2-7; D unclear. This CDR3 has 11 residues. CDR1 and CDR2 (germline): MDHEN, SYDVKM. With 8 bases removed from V and 3 bases from J, the gap between germline ends came to 8 bases. CDR3 sequence reads: CASGEDYEQYF. The CDR3 nucleotides read TGTGCCAGCGGAGAGGACTACGAGCAGTACTTC.

This rearrangement joins TRBV9 to TRBJ1-2, with a weak D call TRBD1 (5 bases). Germline-derived CDR1 and CDR2 are SGDLS and YYNGEE. The CDR3 spans 13 residues. Trimming shortened V by 5 bases and J by 4 bases, and 12 bases separated the two germline ends. CDR3 in amino acids: CASRGMGGYGYTF. CDR3 nucleotide sequence: TGTGCCAGCAGAGGTATGGGGGGCTATGGCTACACCTTC. The entire variable domain, with the rest obtained from reference TRBV9 and TRBJ1-2, is as follows: DSGVTQTPKHLITATGQRVTLRCSPRSGDLSVYWYQQSLDQGLQFLIQYYNGEERAKGNILERFSAQQFPDLHSELNLSSLELGDSALYFCASRGMGGYGYTFGSGTRLTVV.

V usage is TRBV27 and J usage is TRBJ2-2; TRBD2 matches at 9 bases. The CDR3 consists of 15 residues. CDR1 and CDR2 from the germline V gene are MNHEY and SMNVEV (reference sequence). With V trimmed by 3 bases and J by 6 bases, 5 bases remained unmatched. CDR3 sequence reads: CASSFGLARAGELFF. Written as DNA, the CDR3 is TGTGCCAGCAGTTTCGGACTAGCGAGAGCCGGGGAGCTGTTTTTT.

V is TRBV25-1 and J is TRBJ2-5, with 8 bases matching TRBD2. The germline gives CDR1 MGHDK, CDR2 SYGVNS. The J segment lost 5 bases and the V segment lost 6 bases, leaving 11 bases of the junction unmatched. The CDR3 covers 15 residues. DNA of the CDR3: TGTGCCAGCAGCGGGGTAGAGCGGGAGTGGGAGACCCAGTACTTC. As protein: CASSGVEREWETQYF.